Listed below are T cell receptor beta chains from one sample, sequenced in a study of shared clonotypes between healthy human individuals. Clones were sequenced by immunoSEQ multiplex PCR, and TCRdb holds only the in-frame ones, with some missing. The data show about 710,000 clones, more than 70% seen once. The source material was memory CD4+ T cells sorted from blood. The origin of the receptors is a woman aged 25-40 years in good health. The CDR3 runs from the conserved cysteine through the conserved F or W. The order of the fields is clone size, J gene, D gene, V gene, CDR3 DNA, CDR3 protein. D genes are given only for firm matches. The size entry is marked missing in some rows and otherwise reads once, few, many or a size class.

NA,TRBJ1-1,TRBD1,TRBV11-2,TGTGCCAGCAGCTCCGACAGGGTACTGAACACTGAAGCTTTCTTT,CASSSDRVLNTEAFF
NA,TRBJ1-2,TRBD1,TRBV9,TGTGCCAGCCAGTTGGGGTCAGGGGGAAACTATGGCTACACCTTC,CASQLGSGGNYGYTF
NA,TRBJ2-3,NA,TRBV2,TGTGCCAGCAGTGTCCCGGGAGCTAGCACAGATACGCAGTATTTT,CASSVPGASTDTQYF
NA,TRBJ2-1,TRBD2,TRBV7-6,TGTGCCAGCAGCTTAGGAGCGGGAGGGGACAATGAGCAGTTCTTC,CASSLGAGGDNEQFF
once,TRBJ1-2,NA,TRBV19,TGTGCCAGTATGTCAGACATCTATGGCTACACCTTC,CASMSDIYGYTF
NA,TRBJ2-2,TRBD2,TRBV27,TGTGCCAGCAGCCGACTAGCGGGAAATGTCAGAACCGGGGAGCTGTTTTTT,CASSRLAGNVRTGELFF
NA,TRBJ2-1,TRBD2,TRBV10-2,TGCGCCAGCGGGACTAGCGGGAGGGGTTACAATGAGCAGTTCTTC,CASGTSGRGYNEQFF
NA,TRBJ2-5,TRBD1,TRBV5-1,TGCGCCAGCAGCTATCACAGGGGACACGCCCAAGAGACCCAGTACTTC,CASSYHRGHAQETQYF
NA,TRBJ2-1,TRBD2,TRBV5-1,TGCGCCAGCACGCAAGCGGGAGGCTACAATGAGCAGTTCTTC,CASTQAGGYNEQFF
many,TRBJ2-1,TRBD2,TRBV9,TGTGCCAGCAGTGTTAGGGCTAGCGGGAACAATGAGCAGTTCTTC,CASSVRASGNNEQFF
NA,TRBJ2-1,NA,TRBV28,TGTGCCACGTATAGCGGAGTTTACAATGAGCAGTTCTTC,CATYSGVYNEQFF
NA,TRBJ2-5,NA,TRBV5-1,TGCGCCAGCAGCTTGATAGCGGAAGAGACCCAGTACTTC,CASSLIAEETQYF
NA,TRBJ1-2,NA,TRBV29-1,TGCAGCGTTGAATCGGGGGGGCCCTACACCTTC,CSVESGGPYTF
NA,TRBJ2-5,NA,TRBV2,TGTGCCAGCAAGGACGTAACAGAGACCCAGTACTTC,CASKDVTETQYF
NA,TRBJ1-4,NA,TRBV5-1,TGCGCCAGCAGCTTGGGTGCCAGGGGAGAAGAAAAACTGTTTTTT,CASSLGARGEEKLFF
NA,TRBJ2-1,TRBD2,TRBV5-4,TGTGCCAGCAGCGTGCCTCCTAGCGGCACATGGAATGAGCAGTTCTTC,CASSVPPSGTWNEQFF
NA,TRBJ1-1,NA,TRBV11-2,TGTGCCAGCAGCTCTTTACTATTCTACGCGAACACTGAAGCTTTCTTT,CASSSLLFYANTEAFF
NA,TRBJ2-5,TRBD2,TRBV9,TGTGCCAGCAGCCTCGGGACTAGCGGGAGTGAGACCCAGTACTTC,CASSLGTSGSETQYF
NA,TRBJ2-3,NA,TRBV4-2,TGTGCCAGCAGCCCTAGAACTAGCACAGATACGCAGTATTTT,CASSPRTSTDTQYF
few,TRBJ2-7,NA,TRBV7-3,TGTGCCAGCAGCCCAAGTGGGAGCTCCTACGAGCAGTACTTC,CASSPSGSSYEQYF
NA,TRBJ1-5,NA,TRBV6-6,TGTGCCAGCAGACGCAATAGCAATCAGCCCCAGCATTTT,CASRRNSNQPQHF
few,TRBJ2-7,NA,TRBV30,TGTGCCTGGAGTGTACCCGGCGGCGACAAGTACTTC,CAWSVPGGDKYF
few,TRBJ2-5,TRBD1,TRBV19,TGTGCCAGTAGTATAGACAGGGGGCGAGAGACCCAGTACTTC,CASSIDRGRETQYF
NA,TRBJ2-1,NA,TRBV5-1,TGCGCCAGCATTTGGGGTGAGGTACGCCGACGAGTCGATGAGCAGTTCTTC,CASIWGEVRRRVDEQFF
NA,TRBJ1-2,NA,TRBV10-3,TGTGCCATCAGTGGGGGGCAGACTCAAACGAATGGCTACACCTTC,CAISGGQTQTNGYTF
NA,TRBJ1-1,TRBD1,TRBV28,TGTGCCAGCAGTTTTCAGGGGGGTGCTTTCTTT,CASSFQGGAFF
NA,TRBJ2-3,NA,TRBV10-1,TGCGCCAGCAGTGAGCTGGGTACGCAGTATTTT,CASSELGTQYF
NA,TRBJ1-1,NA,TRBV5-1,TGCGCCAGCAGCTTGGCGGCAGCAAGTCCCGAAGCTTTCTTT,CASSLAAASPEAFF
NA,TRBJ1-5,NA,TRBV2,TGTGCCAGCAGGGAGGGGAGTAATCAGCCCCAGCATTTT,CASREGSNQPQHF
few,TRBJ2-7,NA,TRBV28,TGTGCCAGCACGGGACCACTATACGAGCAGTACTTC,CASTGPLYEQYF
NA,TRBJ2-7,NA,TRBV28,TGTGCCAGCCCTACACCACGCATCCGACAGAATAGCTACGAGCAGTACTTC,CASPTPRIRQNSYEQYF
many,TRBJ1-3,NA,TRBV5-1,TGCGCCAGCAGCTTGGGCAATTCGTACTCTGGAAACACCATATATTTT,CASSLGNSYSGNTIYF
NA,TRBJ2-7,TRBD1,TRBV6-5,TGTGCCAGCAGCGGACAGGGGGGCTCCTACGAGCAGTACTTC,CASSGQGGSYEQYF
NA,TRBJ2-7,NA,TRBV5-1,TGCGCCAGCAGCTTGGCCGCTAGTATGGGACGCTACGAGCAGTACTTC,CASSLAASMGRYEQYF
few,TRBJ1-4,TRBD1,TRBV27,TGTGCCAGCAGTCCCGAGGGACAGGCAAATGAAAAACTGTTTTTT,CASSPEGQANEKLFF
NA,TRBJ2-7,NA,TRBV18,TGTGCCAGCTCAATCGGACCTACCTACGAGCAGTACTTC,CASSIGPTYEQYF
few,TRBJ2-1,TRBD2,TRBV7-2,TGTGCCAGCAGCTTAGTTGGCGGGAGGGCCGCAAATGAGCAGTTCTTC,CASSLVGGRAANEQFF
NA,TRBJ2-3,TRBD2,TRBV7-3,TGTGCCAGCAGCTTATGGGGACTAGCGTCAGATACGCAGTATTTT,CASSLWGLASDTQYF
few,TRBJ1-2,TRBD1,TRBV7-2,TGTGCCAGCAGCTTGGCGGGACAGGGGGCGAATGGCTACACCTTC,CASSLAGQGANGYTF
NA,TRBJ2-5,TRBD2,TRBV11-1,TGTGCCAGCAGCCGAAACATAGCGGGAGGGAGCGAGACCCAGTACTTC,CASSRNIAGGSETQYF
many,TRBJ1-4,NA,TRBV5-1,TGCGCCAGCAGCCCGGGCGCAGGGGACTCAGAAAAACTGTTTTTT,CASSPGAGDSEKLFF
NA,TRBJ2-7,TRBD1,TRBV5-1,TGCGCCAGCAGCTGGCGACAGGGGGCCTACGAGCAGTACTTC,CASSWRQGAYEQYF
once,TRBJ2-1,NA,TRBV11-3,TGTGCCAGCAGCTTAGCTGGGGGCAATGAGCAGTTCTTC,CASSLAGGNEQFF
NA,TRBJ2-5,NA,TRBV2,TGTGCCAGCAGTGATGGGAACACTGGGGGGAAGGGGACCCAGTACTTC,CASSDGNTGGKGTQYF
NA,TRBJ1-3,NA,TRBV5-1,TGCGCCAGCAGCTTGCAGGGCACTGGAAACACCATATATTTT,CASSLQGTGNTIYF
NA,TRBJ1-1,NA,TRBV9,TGTGCCAGCACCCGGGACCCAACAGGGAACACTGAAGCTTTCTTT,CASTRDPTGNTEAFF
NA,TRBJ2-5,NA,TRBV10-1,TGCGCCAGCAGCCCCTCCGAGACTCAAGAGACCCAGTACTTC,CASSPSETQETQYF
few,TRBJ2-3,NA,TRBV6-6,TGTGCCAGCAGTTACAGAGCCGAATCCGGGGATACGCAGTATTTT,CASSYRAESGDTQYF
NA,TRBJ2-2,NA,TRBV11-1,TGTGCCAGCAGATCACTAGAGTCGGAGCTGTTTTTT,CASRSLESELFF
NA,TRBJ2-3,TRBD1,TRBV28,TGTGCCAGCAGTTTATCGGGACAGTACACAGATACGCAGTATTTT,CASSLSGQYTDTQYF
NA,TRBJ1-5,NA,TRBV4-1,TGCGCCAGCAGCCCCCGTCCCCATCGGGTCTATAGCAATCAGCCCCAGCATTTT,CASSPRPHRVYSNQPQHF
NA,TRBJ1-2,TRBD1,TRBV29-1,TGCAGCGTTACCCAGGGGGCTAGCTCCTATGGCTACACCTTC,CSVTQGASSYGYTF
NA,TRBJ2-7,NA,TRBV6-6,TGTGCCAGCAACGGGAGCAGGGGCTACGAGCAGTACTTC,CASNGSRGYEQYF
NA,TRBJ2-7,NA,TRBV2,TGTGCCAGCAAAGGGTTCCACGAGCAGTACTTC,CASKGFHEQYF
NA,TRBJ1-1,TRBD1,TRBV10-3,TGTGCCACCCGACAGGGTATTGTGAACACTGAAGCTTTCTTT,CATRQGIVNTEAFF
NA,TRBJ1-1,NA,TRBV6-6,TGTGCCACCAAGCTTCGCGATGAGAACACTGAAGCTTTCTTT,CATKLRDENTEAFF
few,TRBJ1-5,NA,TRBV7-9,TGTGCCAGCAGCTTAGACACCTTAAGCAATCAGCCCCAGCATTTT,CASSLDTLSNQPQHF
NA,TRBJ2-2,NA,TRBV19,TGTGCCAGTCGGTACGGGCCCGGGGAGCTGTTTTTT,CASRYGPGELFF
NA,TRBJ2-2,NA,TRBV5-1,TGCGCCAGCAGCCCCCCAAGAAACACCGGGGAGCTGTTTTTT,CASSPPRNTGELFF